Sequencing of this T cell receptor (beta chain) was carried out in a study of blood T cell repertoires in COVID-19. Whole-study context: Acute and convalescent COVID-19 specimens originated in the United States, Italy and Spain. T cells, B-cell-depleted T cells, or PBMCs supplied cDNA or gDNA.

How the authors handled the data: Estimates of nucleated cell counts were drawn from the amplification of reference gene primers. Clones were read by immunoSEQ multiplex PCR, and TCRdb kept only the in-frame ones, dropping some. V, J and clone size are taken as reported in that table, and D and trimming were inferred from the DNA itself. This table has 65,000 or so clones, under 95% appearing once. Specimen: peripheral blood. This TCR derives from a man in his fifties or sixties with acute or convalescent COVID-19.

The CDR3 DNA reads as TGCGCCAGCAGCTTGGAGCCGGGGATTCAGTACTTC. Translated, it gives CASSLEPGIQYF. The rearrangement uses TRBV5-1 and TRBJ2-7; TRBD2 is a possible D gene (5 bases). Trimming stripped 0 bases from V and 10 bases from J, with 11 bases between. There are 12 residues in the CDR3. Germline V gene data show CDR1 as SGHRS and CDR2 as YFSETQ.